These 29 T cell receptor beta chains were all obtained from the same sample, sequenced in a study of shared clonotypes between healthy human individuals. The data were produced by immunoSEQ multiplex PCR, yet TCRdb's version contains in-frame clones alone and is incomplete. The data show about 2.4 million clones, approximately 94% seen once. The sample comprised naive CD4+ T cells from PBMCs. As to subset: CD45RA+ positively selected. These receptors all stem from a man aged 18 to 30 in good health. Some clones in this sample may be carry-over from other donors' samples.

The genes are TRBV11-2 and TRBJ2-3; 9 bases align to TRBD1. Germline V gene data show CDR1 as SGHAT and CDR2 as FQNNGV. The junction had 12 bases not matched to a gene; V was cut back by 5 bases and J by 6 bases. This CDR3 region has 16 residues. The CDR3 coding sequence is TGTGCCAGCAGCAAGTGGACAGGGGAACTTGAGGATACGCAGTATTTT. The encoded protein is CASSKWTGELEDTQYF.

V usage is TRBV5-1 and J usage is TRBJ2-2; 7 bases are a match to TRBD2. Trimming cost V 5 bases and J 2 bases; bases outside gene matches: 6. Germline CDR1 and CDR2: SGHRS and YFSETQ. This CDR3 is 15 amino acids long. CDR3 nucleotides: TGCGCCAGCAGTGAGCGGGACTCTAACACCGGGGAGCTGTTTTTT. It encodes CASSERDSNTGELFF. The whole variable domain, remainder taken from reference TRBV5-1 and TRBJ2-2, is KAGVTQTPRYLIKTRGQQVTLSCSPISGHRSVSWYQQTPGQGLQFLFEYFSETQRNKGNFPGRFSGRQFSNSRSEMNVSTLELGDSALYLCASSERDSNTGELFFGEGSRLTVL.

The CDR3 DNA reads as TGCAGCGTGGCGGGACACCCGAAGTTACCTTACGAGCAGTACTTC. As protein: CSVAGHPKLPYEQYF. The V gene is TRBV29-1, the J gene TRBJ2-7, with D tentatively TRBD1 or TRBD2 (6 bases each). CDR1 and CDR2 from the germline V gene are SQVTM and ANQGSEA. Trimming removed 6 bases at V and 4 bases at J, with 22 bases between. This CDR3 region has 15 residues.

The CDR3 here is CASNQLGTVYTF. The DNA of the CDR3 is TGTGCCAGCAACCAACTGGGGACAGTCTACACCTTC. The chain carries TRBV28 and TRBJ1-2, with TRBD1 matching over 7 bases. The junction had 9 bases not matched to a gene; V was cut back by 7 bases and J by 10 bases. Germline V gene sequence: CDR1 MDHEN, CDR2 SYDVKM. This CDR3 is built from 12 residues.

The rearrangement joins TRBV7-3 to TRBJ2-3; D perhaps matches TRBD2 (5 bases). The CDR3 sequence is 15 residues long. Per the germline V gene, CDR1 is SGHTA and CDR2 is FQGTGA. Trimming pared 2 bases from V and 2 bases from J, leaving 11 bases between. The CDR3 DNA follows: TGTGCCAGCAGCTTAGGAGGAAGAACCACAGATACGCAGTATTTT. Amino acids: CASSLGGRTTDTQYF.

The V and J genes are TRBV4-1 and TRBJ1-3, with D tentatively TRBD1 (5 bases). Germline V gives CDR1 MGHRA, CDR2 YSYEKL. The CDR3 extends over 16 amino acids. The V end was cut by 5 bases, the J end by 0 bases, with 14 bases between. The CDR3 DNA follows: TGCGCCAGCAGCAAAGGGGACTCACTCTCTGGAAACACCATATATTTT. Translation: CASSKGDSLSGNTIYF.

The V gene is TRBV6-1, the J gene TRBJ2-1, with 8 bases that match TRBD1. V shed 5 bases and J 3 bases; nucleotides not matched to a gene: 6. The germline V gene encodes CDR1 MNHNS and CDR2 SASEGT. CDR3 length equals 15 residues. Here the CDR3 DNA reads TGTGCCAGCAGTAACACAGGGGGGATCTACAATGAGCAGTTCTTC. Translation: CASSNTGGIYNEQFF.

This clone was picked up one time. The V call is TRBV6-1, the J call TRBJ1-5; D not certain. Germline V gene sequence: CDR1 MNHNS, CDR2 SASEGT. With 11 bases removed from V and 9 bases from J, the gap between germline ends came to 11 bases. The CDR3 sequence is 10 residues long. CDR3 in amino acids: CARSPRPQHF. The DNA for the CDR3 is TGTGCCCGCTCCCCCCGGCCCCAGCATTTT.

This rearrangement joins TRBV7-2 to TRBJ2-2, with 12 bases matching TRBD1. J lost 7 bases, V lost 3 bases, and 6 bases had no gene match. Per the germline V gene, CDR1 is SGHTA and CDR2 is FQGNSA. This CDR3 region has 16 residues. The CDR3 protein is CASSLGTGGQNGELFF. In nucleotides, the CDR3 is TGTGCCAGCAGCTTGGGGACAGGGGGCCAAAACGGGGAGCTGTTTTTT. Combining the CDR3 with reference TRBV7-2 and TRBJ2-2 gives the whole variable domain GAGVSQSPSNKVTEKGKDVELRCDPISGHTALYWYRQSLGQGLEFLIYFQGNSAPDKSGLPSDRFSAERTGGSVSTLTIQRTQQEDSAVYLCASSLGTGGQNGELFFGEGSRLTVL.

This clone appeared a few times. Within the sample, other DNA sequences also encode this same CDR3. The rearrangement links TRBV7-9 to TRBJ2-7, with TRBD1 matching 11 bases. Germline lookup yields CDR1 SEHNR and CDR2 FQNEAQ (reference sequence). J gave up 2 bases and V 2 bases, and 2 bases lay outside the gene matches. The CDR3 totals 15 residues. CDR3 residues: CASSLMGQGAYEQYF. The CDR3 DNA reads as TGTGCCAGCAGCTTAATGGGACAGGGGGCCTACGAGCAGTACTTC.

CDR3 bases: TGTGCCAGCAGCTCCGCGGATGGCTACACCTTC. This gives the protein CASSSADGYTF. This chain links TRBV7-6 with TRBJ1-2; D is undetermined. This CDR3 region has 11 residues. The V gene's germline CDR1 is SGHVS and CDR2 FNYEAQ. V was trimmed by 4 bases and J by 6 bases, leaving 6 bases between them.

The chain carries TRBV19 and TRBJ1-4; D possibly corresponds to TRBD1 (5 bases). V was pared by 8 bases and J by 11 bases, with 21 bases between. Per the germline V gene, CDR1 is LNHDA and CDR2 is SQIVND (reference sequence). The CDR3 runs to 14 residues. CDR3 amino acids: CASDTGTSSRKLFF. The CDR3 nucleotides are TGTGCCAGTGACACCGGGACTTCTTCGAGGAAACTGTTTTTT.

The chain is built from TRBV4-1 and TRBJ1-2; D may be TRBD1 (6 bases). This CDR3 has 15 residues. Trimming pared 3 bases from V and 8 bases from J, leaving 19 bases between. Germline V CDR1 and CDR2: MGHRA, YSYEKL. CDR3 sequence: CASSQTTGILGGYTF. Here the CDR3 DNA reads TGCGCCAGCAGCCAGACAACAGGGATCCTGGGGGGCTACACCTTC.

CDR3 loop: CASSLPGHKGETQYF. The CDR3 DNA reads TGTGCCAGCAGCTTGCCGGGACACAAAGGGGAGACCCAGTACTTC. The genes are TRBV5-4 and TRBJ2-5; perhaps TRBD1 as D (6 bases). Per the germline V gene, CDR1 is SGHNT and CDR2 is YYREEE (reference sequence). Trimming cost V 1 base and J 5 bases, with 15 bases left between them. The CDR3 contains 15 residues.

A remark on this clone: One end of the junction does not line up with germline, which may come from a read error. V gene TRBV7-3 combines with J gene TRBJ2-3, with D unresolved. Germline V lookup: CDR1 SGHTA, CDR2 FQGTGA. CDR3 length: 9 amino acids. CDR3 nucleotides: TGTGCCAGCAGCTTATTGATAATTTTT. This codes for CASSLLIIF. Full variable domain (outside the CDR3, taken from reference TRBV7-3 and TRBJ2-3): GAGVSQTPSNKVTEKGKYVELRCDPISGHTALYWYRQSLGQGPEFLIYFQGTGAADDSGLPNDRFFAVRPEGSVSTLKIQRTERGDSAVYLCASSLLIIFGPGTRLTVL.

The J gene is TRBJ1-5, the V gene TRBV7-9, with D perhaps TRBD1 (5 bases). In germline, CDR1 is SEHNR, CDR2 FQNEAQ (reference sequence). This CDR3 is built from 16 residues. V dropped 1 base and J dropped 7 bases, with 17 bases sitting between them. The CDR3 region is CASSLGGYRRSQPQHF. CDR3 sequence (DNA): TGTGCCAGCAGCTTAGGGGGGTATCGACGGAGCCAGCCCCAGCATTTT.

The chain joins TRBV11-2 to TRBJ2-7; D is uncertain. CDR1 SGHAT and CDR2 FQNNGV come from the germline V gene. With 1 base removed from V and 5 bases from J, the gap between germline ends came to 12 bases. CDR3 length equals 14 residues. CDR3 sequence reads: CASSLAPLSNEQYF. For the CDR3, the DNA is TGTGCCAGCAGCTTAGCGCCCCTCAGTAACGAGCAGTACTTC.

This chain uses TRBV30 with TRBJ2-6; D remains ambiguous. The CDR3 is 13 residues long. CDR1 is GTSNPN, CDR2 SVGIG, per germline (reference sequence). V dropped 5 bases and J dropped 1 base, with 6 bases sitting between them. The CDR3 here is CAWARSGANVLTF. The CDR3 DNA is TGTGCCTGGGCTAGGTCTGGGGCCAACGTCCTGACTTTC.

V and J are TRBV9 and TRBJ1-2; tentative D call: TRBD1 (5 bases). This CDR3 is 12 amino acids long. Germline CDR1 and CDR2: SGDLS and YYNGEE. The V and J ends lost 1 base and 8 bases respectively, with 9 bases between them. The CDR3 DNA reads TGTGCCAGCAGCGTACTCGGGGCCGGCTACACCTTC. Translated, it gives CASSVLGAGYTF.

The chain links TRBV30 to TRBJ1-4, with a weak D call TRBD1 (6 bases). The germline V and J ends were trimmed by 2 bases and 4 bases, with 11 bases remaining between them. This CDR3 has 14 amino acids. The germline V gene encodes CDR1 GTSNPN and CDR2 SVGIG (reference sequence). The CDR3 nucleotides read TGTGCCTGGAGTTCGGACAGTAATAATGAAAAACTGTTTTTT. Its translation: CAWSSDSNNEKLFF.

This chain links TRBV7-9 with TRBJ2-5; 9 bases are shared with TRBD1. The CDR3 length is 18 residues. The germline gives CDR1 SEHNR, CDR2 FQNEAQ (reference sequence). The trim removed 8 bases at V and 2 bases at J, leaving 18 bases unmatched. CDR3 sequence: CASAIIGWTGTGQETQYF. The CDR3 nucleotides read TGTGCCAGCGCTATTATCGGGTGGACCGGGACAGGGCAAGAGACCCAGTACTTC.

This sequence joins TRBV6-1 and TRBJ1-2; 8 bases align to TRBD1. V dropped 3 bases and J dropped 14; count of bases not matched to a gene: 14. CDR3 size: 14 residues. Per germline, CDR1 MNHNS and CDR2 SASEGT. The CDR3 coding sequence is TGTGCCAGCAGTGAGCTGCGAGATCGGACAGGGCGGACCTTC. Amino acid sequence: CASSELRDRTGRTF.

The rearrangement uses TRBV5-4 and TRBJ2-3; TRBD2 matches at 14 bases. V trimming: 4 bases; J trimming: 0 bases; junction bases outside the gene matches: 4. The CDR3 contains 17 residues. Germline V lookup: CDR1 SGHNT, CDR2 YYREEE (reference sequence). CDR3 sequence: CASSEGLAGASTDTQYF. The DNA of the CDR3 is TGTGCCAGCAGCGAGGGACTAGCGGGAGCTAGCACAGATACGCAGTATTTT.

The chain links TRBV2 to TRBJ2-1, with TRBD2 as a possible D gene (5 bases). Germline V lookup: CDR1 SNHLY, CDR2 FYNNEI. Trimming removed 4 bases at V and 2 bases at J, with 12 bases between. The CDR3 has 15 amino acids. CDR3 sequence reads: CASSARAITYNEQFF. The CDR3 DNA sequence: TGTGCCAGCAGTGCGCGGGCTATAACCTACAATGAGCAGTTCTTC.

This chain uses TRBV27 with TRBJ2-1; D might be TRBD2 (5 bases). The V and J ends lost 8 bases and 0 bases respectively, with 23 bases between them. Germline V CDR1 and CDR2: MNHEY, SMNVEV (reference sequence). There are 18 residues in the CDR3. CDR3 DNA sequence: TGTGCCAGCCACCAACTCCGGGATTTGCGCCCCTCCTACAATGAGCAGTTCTTC. Its protein is CASHQLRDLRPSYNEQFF.

A note on this clone: The sample holds other DNA sequences that translate to the same CDR3. V usage is TRBV7-2 and J usage is TRBJ2-3; TRBD2 is a possible D gene (6 bases). The V end was cut by 3 bases, the J end by 0 bases, with 10 bases between. Germline CDR1 is SGHTA and CDR2 is FQGNSA. The CDR3 consists of 15 residues. For the CDR3, the DNA is TGTGCCAGCAGCTTTACTGGGACTAGCACAGATACGCAGTATTTT. Translated: CASSFTGTSTDTQYF.

The V gene is TRBV5-1, the J gene TRBJ2-7; 10 nucleotides match TRBD1. CDR3 length equals 15 residues. After removal of 4 bases from V and 3 bases from J, the junction contained 7 bases not matched to a gene. CDR1 and CDR2 (germline): SGHRS, YFSETQ. This CDR3 reads CASSERDRGNYEQYF. CDR3 DNA: TGCGCCAGCAGCGAACGGGACAGGGGTAACTACGAGCAGTACTTC. The variable domain in full, with the rest retrieved from reference TRBV5-1 and TRBJ2-7, is KAGVTQTPRYLIKTRGQQVTLSCSPISGHRSVSWYQQTPGQGLQFLFEYFSETQRNKGNFPGRFSGRQFSNSRSEMNVSTLELGDSALYLCASSERDRGNYEQYFGPGTRLTVT.

A single count supports this clone. The chain recombines TRBV27 with TRBJ2-3; no reliable D call. Trimming removed 8 bases from V and 9 bases from J, with 12 bases in between. The CDR3 is made up of 11 amino acids. CDR1 and CDR2 from the germline V gene are MNHEY and SMNVEV (reference sequence). CDR3 in amino acids: CASASFFTQYF. The CDR3 DNA is TGTGCCAGCGCGTCGTTTTTCACGCAGTATTTT.

On this clone: Within the sample, other DNA sequences also encode this same CDR3. This chain connects TRBV27 to TRBJ2-1, with D unclear. The CDR3 runs to 15 residues. Germline V CDR1 and CDR2: MNHEY, SMNVEV (reference sequence). V lost 3 bases and J 0 bases, leaving 9 bases between the germline ends. The CDR3 loop reads CASSFGRSSYNEQFF. The CDR3 DNA sequence: TGTGCCAGCAGTTTCGGCAGGAGCTCCTACAATGAGCAGTTCTTC.